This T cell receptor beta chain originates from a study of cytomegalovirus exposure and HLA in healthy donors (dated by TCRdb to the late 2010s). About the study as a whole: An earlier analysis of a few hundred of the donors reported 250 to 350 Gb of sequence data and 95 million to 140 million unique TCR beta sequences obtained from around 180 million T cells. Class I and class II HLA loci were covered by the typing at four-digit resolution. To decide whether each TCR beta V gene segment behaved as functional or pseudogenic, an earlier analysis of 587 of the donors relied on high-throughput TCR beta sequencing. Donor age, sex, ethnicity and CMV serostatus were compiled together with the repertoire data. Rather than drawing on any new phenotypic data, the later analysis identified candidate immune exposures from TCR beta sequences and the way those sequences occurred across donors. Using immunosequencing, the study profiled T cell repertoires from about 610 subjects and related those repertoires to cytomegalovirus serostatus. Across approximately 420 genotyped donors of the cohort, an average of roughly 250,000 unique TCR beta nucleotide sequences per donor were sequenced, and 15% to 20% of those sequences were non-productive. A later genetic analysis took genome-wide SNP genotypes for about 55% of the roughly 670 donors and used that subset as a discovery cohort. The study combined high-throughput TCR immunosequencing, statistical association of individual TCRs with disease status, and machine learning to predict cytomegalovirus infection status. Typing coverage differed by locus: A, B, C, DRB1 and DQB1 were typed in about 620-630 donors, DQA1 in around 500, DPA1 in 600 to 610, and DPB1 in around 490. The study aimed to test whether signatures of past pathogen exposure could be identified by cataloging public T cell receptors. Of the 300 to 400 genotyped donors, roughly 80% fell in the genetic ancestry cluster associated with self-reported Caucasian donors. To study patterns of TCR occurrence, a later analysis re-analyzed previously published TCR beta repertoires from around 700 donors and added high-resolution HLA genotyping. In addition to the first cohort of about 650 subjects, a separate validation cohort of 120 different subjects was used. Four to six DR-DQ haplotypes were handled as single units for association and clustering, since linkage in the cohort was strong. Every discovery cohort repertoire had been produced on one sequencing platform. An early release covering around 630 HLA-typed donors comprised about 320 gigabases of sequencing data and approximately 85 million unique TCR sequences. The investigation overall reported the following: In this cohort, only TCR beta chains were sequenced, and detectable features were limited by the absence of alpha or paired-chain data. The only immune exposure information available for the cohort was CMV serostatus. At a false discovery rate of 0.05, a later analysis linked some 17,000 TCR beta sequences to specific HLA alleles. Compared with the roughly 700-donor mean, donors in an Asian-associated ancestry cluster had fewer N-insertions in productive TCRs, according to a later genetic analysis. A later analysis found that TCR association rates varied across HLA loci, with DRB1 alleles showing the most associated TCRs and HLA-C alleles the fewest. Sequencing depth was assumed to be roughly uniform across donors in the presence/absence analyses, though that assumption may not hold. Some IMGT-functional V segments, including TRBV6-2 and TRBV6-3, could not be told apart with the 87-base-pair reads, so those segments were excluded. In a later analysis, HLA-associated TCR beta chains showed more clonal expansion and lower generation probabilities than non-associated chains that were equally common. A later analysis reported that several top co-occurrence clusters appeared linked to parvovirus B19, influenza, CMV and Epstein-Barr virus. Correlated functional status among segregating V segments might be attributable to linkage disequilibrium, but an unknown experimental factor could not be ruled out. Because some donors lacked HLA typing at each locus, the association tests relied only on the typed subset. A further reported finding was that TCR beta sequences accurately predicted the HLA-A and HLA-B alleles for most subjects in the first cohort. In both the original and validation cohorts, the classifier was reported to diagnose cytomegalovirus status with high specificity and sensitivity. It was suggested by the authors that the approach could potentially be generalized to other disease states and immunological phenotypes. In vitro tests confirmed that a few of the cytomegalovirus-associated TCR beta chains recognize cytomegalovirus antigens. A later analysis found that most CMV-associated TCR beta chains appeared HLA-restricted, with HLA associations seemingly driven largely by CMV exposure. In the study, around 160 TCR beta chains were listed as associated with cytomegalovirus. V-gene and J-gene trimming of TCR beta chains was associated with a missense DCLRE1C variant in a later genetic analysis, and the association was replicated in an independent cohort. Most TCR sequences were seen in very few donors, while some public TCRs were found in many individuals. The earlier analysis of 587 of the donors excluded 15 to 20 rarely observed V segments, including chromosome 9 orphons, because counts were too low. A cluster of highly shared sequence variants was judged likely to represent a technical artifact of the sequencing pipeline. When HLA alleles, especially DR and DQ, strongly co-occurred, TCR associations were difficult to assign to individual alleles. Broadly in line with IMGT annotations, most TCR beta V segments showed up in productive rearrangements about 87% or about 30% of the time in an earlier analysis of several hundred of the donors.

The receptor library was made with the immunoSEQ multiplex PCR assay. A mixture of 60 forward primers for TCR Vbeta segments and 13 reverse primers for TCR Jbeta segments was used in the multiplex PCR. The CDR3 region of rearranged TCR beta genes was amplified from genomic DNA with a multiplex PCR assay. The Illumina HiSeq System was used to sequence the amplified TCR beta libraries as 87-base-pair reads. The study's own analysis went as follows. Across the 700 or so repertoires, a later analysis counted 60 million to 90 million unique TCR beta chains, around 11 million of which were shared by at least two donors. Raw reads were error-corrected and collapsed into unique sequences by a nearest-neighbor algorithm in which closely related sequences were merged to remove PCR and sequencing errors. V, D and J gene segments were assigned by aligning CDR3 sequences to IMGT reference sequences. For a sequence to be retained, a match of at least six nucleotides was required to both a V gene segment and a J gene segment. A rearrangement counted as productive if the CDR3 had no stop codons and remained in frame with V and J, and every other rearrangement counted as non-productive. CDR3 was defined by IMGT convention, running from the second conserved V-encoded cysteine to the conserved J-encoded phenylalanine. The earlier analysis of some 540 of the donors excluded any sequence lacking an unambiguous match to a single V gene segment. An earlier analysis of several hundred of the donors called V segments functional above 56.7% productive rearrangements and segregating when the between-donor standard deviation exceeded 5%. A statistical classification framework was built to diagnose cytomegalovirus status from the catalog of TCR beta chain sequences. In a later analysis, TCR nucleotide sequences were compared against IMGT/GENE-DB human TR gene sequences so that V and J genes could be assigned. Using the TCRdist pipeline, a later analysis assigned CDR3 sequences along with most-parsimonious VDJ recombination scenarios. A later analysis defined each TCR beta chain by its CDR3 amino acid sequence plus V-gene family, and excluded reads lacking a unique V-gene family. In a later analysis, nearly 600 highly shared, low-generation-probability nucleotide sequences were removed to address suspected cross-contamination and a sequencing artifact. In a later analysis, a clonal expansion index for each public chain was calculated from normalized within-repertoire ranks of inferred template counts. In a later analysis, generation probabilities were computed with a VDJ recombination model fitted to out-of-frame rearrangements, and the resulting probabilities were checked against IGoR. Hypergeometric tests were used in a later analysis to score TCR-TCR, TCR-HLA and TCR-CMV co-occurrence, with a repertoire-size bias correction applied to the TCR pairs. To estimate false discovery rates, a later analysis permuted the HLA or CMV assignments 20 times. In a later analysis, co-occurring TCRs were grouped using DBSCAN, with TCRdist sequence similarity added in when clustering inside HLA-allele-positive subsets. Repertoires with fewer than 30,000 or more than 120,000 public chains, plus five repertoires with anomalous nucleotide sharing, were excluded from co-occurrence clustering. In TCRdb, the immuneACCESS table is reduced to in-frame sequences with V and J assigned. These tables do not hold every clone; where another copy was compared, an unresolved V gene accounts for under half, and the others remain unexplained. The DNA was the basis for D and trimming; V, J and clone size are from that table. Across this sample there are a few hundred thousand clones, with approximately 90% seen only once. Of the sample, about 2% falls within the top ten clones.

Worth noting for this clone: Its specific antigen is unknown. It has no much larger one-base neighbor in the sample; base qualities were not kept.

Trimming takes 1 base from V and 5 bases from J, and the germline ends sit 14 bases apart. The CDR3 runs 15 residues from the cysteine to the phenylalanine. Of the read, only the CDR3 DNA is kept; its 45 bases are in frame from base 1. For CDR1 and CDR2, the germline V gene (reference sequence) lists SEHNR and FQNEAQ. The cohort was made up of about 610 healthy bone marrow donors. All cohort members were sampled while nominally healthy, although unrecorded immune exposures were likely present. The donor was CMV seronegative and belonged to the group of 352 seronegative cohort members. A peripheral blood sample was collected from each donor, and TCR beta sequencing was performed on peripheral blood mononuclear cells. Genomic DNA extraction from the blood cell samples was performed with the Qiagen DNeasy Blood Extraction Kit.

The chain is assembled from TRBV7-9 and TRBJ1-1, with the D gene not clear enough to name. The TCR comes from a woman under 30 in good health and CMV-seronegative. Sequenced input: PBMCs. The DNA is TGTGCCAGCAGCTTAGATAATGGTGTGCGTACTGAAGCTTTCTTT. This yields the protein CASSLDNGVRTEAFF.